What follows are 27 T cell receptor beta chains derived from one specimen sequenced in a study of memory CD4+ T cells and cytomegalovirus serostatus. Profiling relied on immunoSEQ multiplex PCR, and the TCRdb table lists in-frame clones only, not all of them. Among about 62,000 clones listed, about three quarters were seen once. Single viable CD3+CD4+CD8-CD45RO+ cells were sorted as the memory CD4+ T cells. Material: memory CD4+ T cells from blood. These receptors came from an adult in good health and CMV-seropositive.

The V and J genes are TRBV5-4 and TRBJ1-4; 9 bases align to TRBD1. Germline V gene data show CDR1 as SGHNT and CDR2 as YYREEE (reference sequence). The CDR3 length is 16 residues. Unmatched junction bases numbered 4, after V lost 1 base and J lost 3 bases. The CDR3 nucleotides read TGTGCCAGCAGCTTGAAACAGGGGGCTTCTAATGAAAAACTGTTTTTT. Translating gives CASSLKQGASNEKLFF.

This clone was observed once. CDR3 amino acids: CASRVGQETQYF. The CDR3 DNA is TGTGCCAGCAGGGTGGGACAAGAGACCCAGTACTTC. The chain has TRBV28 and TRBJ2-5, with D unresolved. Trimming stripped 6 bases from V and 2 bases from J, with 7 bases between. Germline CDR1 MDHEN, CDR2 SYDVKM. The CDR3 runs to 12 residues.

This clone was counted only a few times. This chain links TRBV5-1 with TRBJ1-1; maybe TRBD1 (5 bases). The V and J ends lost 4 bases and 3 bases respectively, with 16 bases between them. The germline V gene has CDR1 SGHRS and CDR2 YFSETQ. The CDR3 loop spans 15 amino acids. The chain's CDR3 is CASSLLPGVDTEAFF. Here the CDR3 DNA reads TGCGCCAGCAGCCTACTGCCGGGGGTGGACACTGAAGCTTTCTTT.

The chain is built from TRBV10-3 and TRBJ2-7; TRBD1 matches 8 bases. This CDR3 spans 13 amino acids. Trimming removed 3 bases from V and 6 bases from J; junction bases left unmatched: 4. Germline V gene data show CDR1 as ENHRY and CDR2 as SYGVKD. CDR3 sequence (DNA): TGTGCCATCAGTGATGGGCAGGGGGCCGAGCAGTACTTC. Its protein product is CAISDGQGAEQYF.

The chain combines TRBV2 with TRBJ1-1; a possible D gene is TRBD1 (5 bases). Between the trimmed V and J ends, which lost 4 bases and 5 bases, there was a span of 14 bases. The CDR3 covers 14 residues. The germline V gene has CDR1 SNHLY and CDR2 FYNNEI. The CDR3 sequence: CASSVDAGRTEAFF. The CDR3 DNA sequence: TGTGCCAGCAGTGTGGACGCAGGGCGGACTGAAGCTTTCTTT. Full variable domain (missing parts from reference TRBV2 and TRBJ1-1): EPEVTQTPSHQVTQMGQEVILRCVPISNHLYFYWYRQILGQKVEFLVSFYNNEISEKSEIFDDQFSVERPDGSNFTLKIRSTKLEDSAMYFCASSVDAGRTEAFFGQGTRLTVV.

V is TRBV7-2 and J is TRBJ2-5; maybe TRBD2 (6 bases). Germline V gives CDR1 SGHTA, CDR2 FQGNSA. The CDR3 is made up of 14 amino acids. Trimming removed 5 bases from V and 6 bases from J, with 16 bases in between. The CDR3 is CASSHRGTAKTQYF. CDR3 nucleotide sequence: TGTGCCAGCAGCCACCGAGGGACTGCTAAGACCCAGTACTTC. The full variable domain, in which reference TRBV7-2 and TRBJ2-5 provide the parts outside the CDR3, is GAGVSQSPSNKVTEKGKDVELRCDPISGHTALYWYRQSLGQGLEFLIYFQGNSAPDKSGLPSDRFSAERTGGSVSTLTIQRTQQEDSAVYLCASSHRGTAKTQYFGPGTRLLVL.

The chain employs TRBV2 and TRBJ2-7; perhaps D is TRBD1 or TRBD2 (6 bases each). Germline CDR1 reads SNHLY; CDR2 reads FYNNEI. There are 12 residues in the CDR3. V lost 4 bases and J 6 bases, leaving 10 bases between the germline ends. CDR3: CASSVSGAEQYF. The CDR3 DNA reads as TGTGCCAGCAGTGTTTCGGGGGCCGAGCAGTACTTC.

Remarks on this clone: Other DNA sequences in this specimen translate into the identical CDR3. This CDR3 reads CASTLVGANVLTF. CDR3 in DNA: TGTGCCAGTACCCTCGTTGGGGCCAACGTCCTGACTTTC. V is TRBV19 and J is TRBJ2-6; D is uncertain. Germline CDR1 is LNHDA and CDR2 is SQIVND (reference sequence). CDR3 size: 13 residues. Trimming stripped 7 bases from V and 3 bases from J, with 7 bases between.

This chain uses TRBV29-1 with TRBJ2-5, with unresolved D. V shed 5 bases and J shed 2 bases, with 9 bases lying between them. The CDR3 is made up of 12 amino acids. CDR1 is SQVTM and CDR2 is ANQGSEA in the germline V gene. The CDR3, as DNA: TGCAGCGTTCACGCACAGCAAGAGACCCAGTACTTC. It encodes CSVHAQQETQYF.

This chain uses TRBV2 with TRBJ2-1, with D unclear. Trimming took 6 bases from V and 0 from J, leaving 21 bases between them. Germline CDR1 is SNHLY and CDR2 is FYNNEI. The CDR3 is made up of 18 amino acids. For the CDR3, the DNA is TGTGCCAGCAGGGACCACAGCCATGCCCTTAGCTCCTACAATGAGCAGTTCTTC. Translated, it gives CASRDHSHALSSYNEQFF. Combining the CDR3 with reference TRBV2 and TRBJ2-1 gives the whole variable domain EPEVTQTPSHQVTQMGQEVILRCVPISNHLYFYWYRQILGQKVEFLVSFYNNEISEKSEIFDDQFSVERPDGSNFTLKIRSTKLEDSAMYFCASRDHSHALSSYNEQFFGPGTRLTVL.

This clone was seen just once. The chain has TRBV5-6 and TRBJ1-2; TRBD1 aligns across 7 bases. The J segment lost 7 bases and the V segment lost 4 bases, leaving 19 bases of the junction unmatched. Germline V gene sequence: CDR1 SGHDT, CDR2 YYEEEE. The CDR3 is made up of 17 amino acids. This CDR3 is CASSRRSRQGFSPGYTF. The CDR3 DNA reads as TGTGCCAGCAGCCGCCGTTCTAGACAGGGATTTAGCCCTGGCTACACCTTC.

This clone was seen a single time. V is TRBV15 and J is TRBJ2-7, with TRBD2 matching over 10 bases. The CDR3 is 16 residues long. The trim removed 1 base at V and 3 bases at J, leaving 6 bases unmatched. Germline lookup yields CDR1 LNHNV and CDR2 YYDKDF (reference sequence). CDR3 nucleotide sequence: TGTGCCACCAGCAGAGCACTAGCGGGATCTAACTACGAGCAGTACTTC. As protein: CATSRALAGSNYEQYF.

This chain connects TRBV28 to TRBJ2-7; 9 nucleotides line up with TRBD1. Germline loops: CDR1 MDHEN, CDR2 SYDVKM. J gave up 0 bases and V 3 bases, and 0 bases lay outside the gene matches. The CDR3 length is 14 residues. In nucleotides, the CDR3 is TGTGCCAGCAGTTTGACAGGGGGCTCCTACGAGCAGTACTTC. Amino acids: CASSLTGGSYEQYF.

The chain links TRBV9 to TRBJ1-2; 7 bases fit TRBD1. The CDR3 sequence is 16 residues long. V shed 3 bases, J shed 2 bases, and the junction held 10 bases outside the gene matches. The germline gives CDR1 SGDLS, CDR2 YYNGEE. The CDR3 loop is CASSDNRDSLNYGYTF. CDR3 DNA sequence: TGTGCCAGCAGCGACAACCGGGACAGCCTAAACTATGGCTACACCTTC.

The chain joins TRBV6-5 to TRBJ2-1; D not certain. Trimming removed 10 bases at V and 0 bases at J, with 10 bases between. Germline CDR1 MNHEY, CDR2 SVGAGI. This CDR3 is built from 13 residues. The CDR3 protein is CANLSCSYNEQFF. The CDR3 nucleotides read TGTGCCAACCTTAGTTGCTCCTACAATGAGCAGTTCTTC.

The J gene is TRBJ1-1, the V gene TRBV7-9; the match to TRBD1 covers 9 bases. There are 15 residues in the CDR3. The V segment lost 1 base and the J segment 8 bases; nucleotides outside the gene matches: 8. Germline V CDR1 and CDR2: SEHNR, FQNEAQ (reference sequence). The CDR3 DNA reads TGTGCCAGCAGCTTAGTAGGGACAGGGAACGGAGAAGCTTTCTTT. Translated, it gives CASSLVGTGNGEAFF.

The CDR3 region has the DNA TGCGCCAGCAGCCTGAGCAGCGGGAGGCCCAATGAGCAGTTCTTC. Amino acid sequence: CASSLSSGRPNEQFF. The chain combines TRBV4-3 with TRBJ2-1; 9 bases align to TRBD2. Germline V lookup: CDR1 LGHNA, CDR2 YSLEER. The CDR3 is 15 residues long. V dropped 4 bases and J dropped 6; count of bases not matched to a gene: 7.

The CDR3 is CASSQDLLAGVFGEQFF. Here the CDR3 DNA reads TGTGCCAGCAGCCAAGATCTCCTAGCGGGAGTGTTTGGTGAGCAGTTCTTC. This chain joins TRBV14 and TRBJ2-1, with 10 bases identical to TRBD2. The V and J ends lost 0 bases and 9 bases, in that order; junction bases with no gene match: 11. The CDR3 runs 17 residues. Per germline, CDR1 SGHDN and CDR2 FVKESK.

The V and J genes are TRBV11-2 and TRBJ2-2; 12 bases agree with TRBD2. Germline CDR1 reads SGHAT; CDR2 reads FQNNGV. The CDR3 totals 16 residues. The trim removed 5 bases at V and 7 bases at J, leaving 8 bases unmatched. This chain's CDR3 is CASSDRLAGVFGELFF. CDR3 sequence (DNA): TGTGCCAGCAGCGACCGACTAGCGGGAGTTTTCGGGGAGCTGTTTTTT.

In its sample, this clone was seen a few times. The genes are TRBV5-8 and TRBJ1-2, with a tentative D call TRBD1 (6 bases). From germline, CDR1 is SGHTS and CDR2 YDEGEE. V lost 4 bases to trimming and J lost 8 bases, with 18 bases between them. The CDR3 is 14 amino acids. The CDR3 bases are TGTGCCAGCAGCAATGGACAGCGGTTTGGCGGCTACACCTTC. This encodes CASSNGQRFGGYTF.

This clone showed up just once. V is TRBV21-1 and J is TRBJ2-7; the table's D call, TRBD1, has no DNA check behind it. TRBV21-1 is designated a pseudogene. The CDR3 consists of 18 residues. The CDR3 DNA sequence: TGTGCCAGCAGCAGGAAATCTAGACAGGGTAGGGGGGACTACGAGCAGTACTTC. The encoded protein is CASSRKSRQGRGDYEQYF.

This clone has just a few counts. The V and J genes are TRBV28 and TRBJ1-1; 8 bases are shared with TRBD1. Trimming cost V 6 bases and J 4 bases; bases outside gene matches: 10. The V gene's germline CDR1 is MDHEN and CDR2 SYDVKM. The CDR3 consists of 15 residues. CDR3 sequence: CASSRPDRAGTEAFF. In nucleotides, the CDR3 is TGTGCCAGCAGCCGTCCGGACAGGGCGGGCACTGAAGCTTTCTTT.

This rearrangement joins TRBV5-1 to TRBJ1-2, with 9 bases lining up with TRBD1. CDR1 and CDR2 from the germline V gene are SGHRS and YFSETQ. This CDR3 is built from 15 residues. The ends lost 3 bases at V and 7 bases at J; junction bases unmatched: 10. CDR3: CASSSNIQGAGGYTF. DNA for the CDR3: TGCGCCAGCAGCTCGAACATACAGGGGGCGGGTGGCTACACCTTC.

V is TRBV6-5 and J is TRBJ1-6; no clear D. The CDR3 is 12 residues long. V was clipped by 6 bases and J by 7 bases, with 7 bases between them. Germline-derived CDR1 and CDR2 are MNHEY and SVGAGI. This chain's CDR3 is CASSGRNSPLHF. The CDR3 DNA follows: TGTGCCAGCAGCGGGAGGAATTCACCCCTCCACTTT.

The V and J genes are TRBV30 and TRBJ2-6; D gene uncertain. Germline V gives CDR1 GTSNPN, CDR2 SVGIG (reference sequence). The ends were cut back, 4 bases at V and 3 bases at J, with 10 bases in the middle. The CDR3 loop spans 14 amino acids. The CDR3 loop reads CAWIRAYGANVLTF. CDR3 nucleotide sequence: TGTGCCTGGATTAGGGCTTATGGGGCCAACGTCCTGACTTTC. Supplemented by reference TRBV30 and TRBJ2-6, the full variable domain reads SQTIHQWPATLVQPVGSPLSLECTVEGTSNPNLYWYRQAAGRGLQLLFYSVGIGQISSEVPQNLSASRPQDRQFILSSKKLLLSDSGFYLCAWIRAYGANVLTFGAGSRLTVL.

The rearrangement uses TRBV4-1 and TRBJ1-5; perhaps TRBD1 as D (6 bases). V lost 0 bases, J lost 2 bases, and 14 bases lay in between. The CDR3 consists of 17 residues. Germline CDR1 MGHRA, CDR2 YSYEKL. Here the CDR3 reads CASSQDPGVIRNQPQHF. The CDR3, as DNA: TGCGCCAGCAGCCAAGATCCAGGGGTGATTCGCAATCAGCCCCAGCATTTT.

J is TRBJ2-3 and V is TRBV5-6; 8 nucleotides align to TRBD2. Germline V lookup: CDR1 SGHDT, CDR2 YYEEEE. The CDR3 runs to 15 residues. V dropped 0 bases and J dropped 3; count of bases not matched to a gene: 3. The CDR3 loop is CASSLVLAGTDTQYF. As DNA, the CDR3 is TGTGCCAGCAGCTTGGTTCTAGCGGGTACAGATACGCAGTATTTT.